Shown below are 8 T cell receptor beta chains from a single sample sequenced in a study of siplizumab effects on memory and regulatory T cells. TCRdb's table, derived via immunoSEQ multiplex PCR, lists solely in-frame clones and lacks some. The data show roughly 92,000 clones, 90% to 95% seen once. Material for sequencing was non-Treg CD4+ T cells sorted from blood. The receptors shown here come from a human donor in good health.

The chain couples TRBV6-1 to TRBJ1-2, with a tentative D call TRBD1 (6 bases). The CDR3 has 13 amino acids. Per germline, CDR1 MNHNS and CDR2 SASEGT. The V end lost 3 bases, the J end lost 13 bases, and 18 bases lay between the germline ends. CDR3: CASSESDSGVGTF. The CDR3 nucleotides are TGTGCCAGCAGTGAGTCGGACAGTGGGGTCGGCACCTTC.

The chain recombines TRBV30 with TRBJ1-2, with D hard to call. The CDR3 runs 15 residues. Per germline, CDR1 GTSNPN and CDR2 SVGIG (reference sequence). V was pared by 0 bases and J by 6 bases, with 17 bases between. The CDR3 sequence: CAWSVWPEERNGYTF. In DNA, the CDR3 is TGTGCCTGGAGTGTCTGGCCCGAGGAACGCAATGGCTACACCTTC.

This clone was observed a few times. The chain uses TRBV9 and TRBJ1-2; TRBD1 matches 10 bases. Germline CDR1 SGDLS, CDR2 YYNGEE. This CDR3 is 13 amino acids long. The V and J ends lost 3 bases and 8 bases, in that order; junction bases with no gene match: 4. As DNA, the CDR3 is TGTGCCAGCAGCGGGGACAGGGGCGGAGGCTACACCTTC. Translation: CASSGDRGGGYTF.

This clone showed up just a few times. This chain links TRBV30 with TRBJ2-3, with TRBD2 as a possible D gene (5 bases). The germline V gene encodes CDR1 GTSNPN and CDR2 SVGIG (reference sequence). V was clipped by 2 bases and J by 4 bases, with 16 bases between them. The CDR3 contains 15 residues. The CDR3 is CAWSLPTGRADTQYF. The DNA of the CDR3 is TGTGCCTGGAGTCTTCCAACGGGGAGAGCAGATACGCAGTATTTT.

V is TRBV14 and J is TRBJ2-1; D uncertain. The CDR3 covers 15 residues. Trimming shortened V by 2 bases and J by 0 bases, and 8 bases separated the two germline ends. The germline V gene has CDR1 SGHDN and CDR2 FVKESK. The CDR3 sequence: CASSQYSGSYNEQFF. The CDR3 bases are TGTGCCAGCAGCCAATACTCCGGCTCCTACAATGAGCAGTTCTTC.

The V and J genes are TRBV5-5 and TRBJ1-1, with D perhaps matching TRBD1 (5 bases). V lost 0 bases and J lost 4, with 13 bases in between. The germline V gene encodes CDR1 SGHKS and CDR2 YYEKEE (reference sequence). The CDR3 loop spans 15 amino acids. CDR3 coding DNA: TGTGCCAGCAGCTTGGTGGTGGGGCAGGGCACTGAAGCTTTCTTT. It translates to CASSLVVGQGTEAFF.

The chain has TRBV10-1 and TRBJ2-3; 9 nucleotides agree with TRBD1. The CDR3 spans 17 residues. Germline CDR1 WNHNN, CDR2 SYGVQD (reference sequence). V gave up 1 base and J gave up 7 bases; unmatched junction bases: 12. The CDR3 sequence: CASSEFTTGQGINTQYF. The DNA of the CDR3 is TGCGCCAGCAGTGAGTTCACAACCGGACAGGGGATAAATACGCAGTATTTT.

The V call is TRBV11-3, the J call TRBJ1-6; 9 positions agree with TRBD1. The V segment lost 0 bases and the J segment 0 bases; nucleotides outside the gene matches: 6. This CDR3 region has 19 residues. Per the germline V gene, CDR1 is SGHNT and CDR2 is YENEEA. CDR3 DNA sequence: TGTGCCAGCAGCTTAGAGGGACAGGGAAGGGACTCCTATAATTCACCCCTCCACTTT. This gives the protein CASSLEGQGRDSYNSPLHF. Supplemented by reference TRBV11-3 and TRBJ1-6, the full variable domain reads EAGVVQSPRYKIIEKKQPVAFWCNPISGHNTLYWYLQNLGQGPELLIRYENEEAVDDSQLPKDRFSAERLKGVDSTLKIQPAELGDSAVYLCASSLEGQGRDSYNSPLHFGNGTRLTVT.